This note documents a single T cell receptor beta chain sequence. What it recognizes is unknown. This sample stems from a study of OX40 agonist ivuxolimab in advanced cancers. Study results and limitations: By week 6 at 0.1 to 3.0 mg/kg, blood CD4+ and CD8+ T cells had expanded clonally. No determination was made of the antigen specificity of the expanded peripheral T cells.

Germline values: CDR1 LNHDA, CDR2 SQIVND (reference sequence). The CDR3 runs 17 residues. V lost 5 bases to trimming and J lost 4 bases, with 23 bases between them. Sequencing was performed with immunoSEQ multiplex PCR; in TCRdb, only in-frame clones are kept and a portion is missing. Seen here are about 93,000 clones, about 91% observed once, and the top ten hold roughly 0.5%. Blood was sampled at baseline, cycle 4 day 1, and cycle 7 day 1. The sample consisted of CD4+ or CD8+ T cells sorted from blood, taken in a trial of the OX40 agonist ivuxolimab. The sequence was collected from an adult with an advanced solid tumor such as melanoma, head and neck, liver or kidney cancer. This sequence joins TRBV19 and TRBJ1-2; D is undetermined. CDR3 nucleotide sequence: TGTGCCAGTAGTCTTTCCAGAGTGGGATCGGTGGTCTATGGCTACACCTTC. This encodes CASSLSRVGSVVYGYTF. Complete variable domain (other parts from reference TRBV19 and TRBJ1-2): DGGITQSPKYLFRKEGQNVTLSCEQNLNHDAMYWYRQDPGQGLRLIYYSQIVNDFQKGDIAEGYSVSREKKESFPLTVTSAQKNPTAFYLCASSLSRVGSVVYGYTFGSGTRLTVV.